Below, 29 T cell receptor beta chains from the same sample are listed, as sequenced in a study of OX40 agonist ivuxolimab in advanced cancers. Profiling relied on immunoSEQ multiplex PCR, and the TCRdb table lists in-frame clones only, not all of them. The sample lists 55,000 to 90,000 clones, roughly 80% occurring once. Sequenced here: CD4+ or CD8+ T cells sorted from blood, sampled in a trial of the OX40 agonist ivuxolimab. Every receptor here comes from an adult with an advanced solid tumor such as melanoma, head and neck, liver or kidney cancer.

The genes are TRBV19 and TRBJ1-5; D may be TRBD1 (6 bases). The germline gives CDR1 LNHDA, CDR2 SQIVND (reference sequence). The CDR3 covers 13 residues. V was cut by 5 bases and J by 7 bases, with 12 bases left in between. This CDR3 is CASSGGMRQPQHF. The CDR3 DNA sequence: TGTGCCAGTAGTGGGGGCATGAGACAGCCCCAGCATTTT.

The gene calls are TRBV5-1 and TRBJ2-7; D is possibly TRBD1 (6 bases). The CDR3 sequence is 11 residues long. Germline loops: CDR1 SGHRS, CDR2 YFSETQ. The V gene lost 6 bases and the J gene lost 12 bases, with 16 bases spanning the gap. CDR3 in DNA: TGCGCCAGCACCAGTAGCAGGGGTCTGTACTTC. Translated: CASTSSRGLYF.

In its sample, this clone was seen once. The V call is TRBV11-2, the J call TRBJ1-1; 8 bases align to TRBD1. The CDR3 runs to 12 residues. The germline CDR1 and CDR2 sequences are SGHAT and FQNNGV. The V and J ends lost 4 bases and 11 bases, in that order; junction bases with no gene match: 6. CDR3 in DNA: TGTGCCAGCAGCTCCCAGGGGGCGCGGGCTTTCTTT. It yields the protein CASSSQGARAFF.

J is TRBJ2-3 and V is TRBV6-5, with D unresolved. This CDR3 region has 15 residues. V lost 0 bases, J lost 2 bases, and 9 bases lay in between. Per the germline V gene, CDR1 is MNHEY and CDR2 is SVGAGI. CDR3 region: CASSYSGENTDTQYF. The CDR3 DNA reads TGTGCCAGCAGTTACTCTGGGGAAAACACAGATACGCAGTATTTT.

This clone was seen a handful of times. V gene TRBV7-9 combines with J gene TRBJ2-2; 7 bases align to TRBD1. The J segment lost 3 bases and the V segment lost 6 bases, leaving 4 bases of the junction unmatched. The CDR3 has 14 amino acids. The germline V gene has CDR1 SEHNR and CDR2 FQNEAQ (reference sequence). CDR3 nucleotide sequence: TGTGCCAGCAGTTGGACAGGTGACACCGGGGAGCTGTTTTTT. Its translation is CASSWTGDTGELFF.

J is TRBJ2-7 and V is TRBV28; 7 nucleotides line up with TRBD1. Germline lookup yields CDR1 MDHEN and CDR2 SYDVKM. This CDR3 comprises 16 residues. Unmatched junction bases numbered 8, after V lost 2 bases and J lost 1 base. As DNA, the CDR3 is TGTGCCAGCAGTTTAAAACAGGGGAAAACTTCCTACGAGCAGTACTTC. It yields the protein CASSLKQGKTSYEQYF.

The CDR3 DNA reads TGCGCCAGCAGCCCGGGACAGGGGGCGTATGGAAACACCATATATTTT. Its protein product is CASSPGQGAYGNTIYF. The chain combines TRBV5-1 with TRBJ1-3; 12 nucleotides agree with TRBD1. The CDR3 spans 16 residues. The trim removed 4 bases at V and 3 bases at J, leaving 5 bases unmatched. Germline lookup yields CDR1 SGHRS and CDR2 YFSETQ. The entire variable domain, with the rest obtained from reference TRBV5-1 and TRBJ1-3, is as follows: KAGVTQTPRYLIKTRGQQVTLSCSPISGHRSVSWYQQTPGQGLQFLFEYFSETQRNKGNFPGRFSGRQFSNSRSEMNVSTLELGDSALYLCASSPGQGAYGNTIYFGEGSWLTVV.

The V and J genes are TRBV7-2 and TRBJ2-4; TRBD2 agrees at 11 bases. This CDR3 has 18 amino acids. Per the germline V gene, CDR1 is SGHTA and CDR2 is FQGNSA. Trimming cost V 2 bases and J 5 bases; bases outside gene matches: 11. The CDR3 bases are TGTGCCAGCAGCTTAAGGTCAGGTAGCGGGGGGGCCGAAAACATTCAGTACTTC. Its translation: CASSLRSGSGGAENIQYF.

J is TRBJ1-3 and V is TRBV2; no clear D. Per germline, CDR1 SNHLY and CDR2 FYNNEI. The CDR3 runs 13 residues. V was cut by 9 bases and J by 2 bases, with 11 bases left in between. CDR3 nucleotides: TGTGCCAGTAGGATAGGCGCTGGAAACACCATATATTTT. Protein product: CASRIGAGNTIYF.

The DNA of the CDR3 is TGTGCCAGCAGCATCGACAGGGCCAACTCCTACGAGCAGTACTTC. It specifies CASSIDRANSYEQYF. V is TRBV5-4 and J is TRBJ2-7; 7 nucleotides align to TRBD1. Germline CDR1 reads SGHNT; CDR2 reads YYREEE (reference sequence). The CDR3 totals 15 residues. V lost 4 bases to trimming and J lost 0 bases; unmatched junction nucleotides: 7.

This chain links TRBV6-5 with TRBJ2-3, with D unclear. V dropped 5 bases and J dropped 0 bases, with 9 bases sitting between them. This CDR3 contains 14 residues. The germline CDR1 and CDR2 sequences are MNHEY and SVGAGI. The CDR3 nucleotides are TGTGCCAGCAGTCGTAGCTCAAGCACAGATACGCAGTATTTT. Translation: CASSRSSSTDTQYF.

The chain carries TRBV6-5 and TRBJ1-1; 9 nucleotides match TRBD1. The V segment lost 5 bases and the J segment 8 bases; nucleotides outside the gene matches: 6. CDR1 is MNHEY, CDR2 SVGAGI, per germline. The CDR3 has 13 residues. CDR3 loop: CASSGDRVSEAFF. CDR3 sequence (DNA): TGTGCCAGCAGTGGGGACAGGGTGTCCGAAGCTTTCTTT.

The rearrangement links TRBV28 to TRBJ2-1; no clear D gene. There are 12 residues in the CDR3. Germline lookup yields CDR1 MDHEN and CDR2 SYDVKM. Deletions cut 3 bases from V and 7 bases from J, with 7 bases between. The CDR3 DNA is TGTGCCAGCAGTTTTCAGCCGAATGAGCAGTTCTTC. It specifies CASSFQPNEQFF.

This clone came up a few times. This rearrangement joins TRBV27 to TRBJ1-6; TRBD1 is a possible D gene (5 bases). The germline CDR1 and CDR2 sequences are MNHEY and SMNVEV (reference sequence). The length of the CDR3 is 14 residues. The ends were cut back, 5 bases at V and 14 bases at J, with 19 bases in the middle. The CDR3 DNA is TGTGCCAGCAGTGCCTCCGGGGCGCGGGGGACCCTCCACTTT. Protein product: CASSASGARGTLHF.

V gene TRBV18 combines with J gene TRBJ2-5, with TRBD1 matching 8 bases. Germline V gives CDR1 KGHSH, CDR2 LQKENI. With V trimmed by 5 bases and J by 4 bases, 9 bases remained unmatched. This CDR3 spans 15 amino acids. Here the CDR3 reads CASSTSQGATETQYF. The CDR3, as DNA: TGTGCCAGCTCAACCAGCCAGGGGGCGACAGAGACCCAGTACTTC.

The chain recombines TRBV6-1 with TRBJ1-3; weak D call: TRBD1 (6 bases). Trimming removed 8 bases from V and 5 bases from J, with 13 bases in between. Germline CDR1 and CDR2: MNHNS and SASEGT. CDR3 size: 13 residues. The chain's CDR3 is CASHGGQRNTIYF. In DNA, the CDR3 is TGTGCCAGCCACGGGGGGCAGAGAAACACCATATATTTT.

CDR3 protein: CASSSTPVGARGSYNEQFF. The DNA for the CDR3 is TGCGCCAGCAGCTCTACTCCGGTAGGGGCCAGGGGATCCTACAATGAGCAGTTCTTC. The chain links TRBV5-1 to TRBJ2-1; maybe TRBD1 (6 bases). The CDR3 runs 19 residues. Germline V gene data show CDR1 as SGHRS and CDR2 as YFSETQ. The V gene lost 3 bases and the J gene lost 1 base, with 23 bases spanning the gap.

The rearrangement joins TRBV4-1 to TRBJ2-2, with TRBD2 as a possible D gene (5 bases). The germline V and J ends were trimmed by 6 bases and 7 bases, with 18 bases remaining between them. Germline CDR1 is MGHRA and CDR2 is YSYEKL. The CDR3 is 15 amino acids. CDR3 DNA sequence: TGCGCCAGCAGGGGAGAGACTACGGCTTTCGGGGAGCTGTTTTTT. Amino acid sequence: CASRGETTAFGELFF.

The rearrangement joins TRBV4-2 to TRBJ2-7, with 9 bases aligning to TRBD2. Germline-derived CDR1 and CDR2 are LGHNA and YNFKEQ. With 3 bases clipped from V and 1 base from J, the junction kept 7 bases outside the gene matches. This CDR3 comprises 16 residues. The CDR3 protein is CASSHAGLAISYEQYF. In DNA form, the CDR3 reads TGTGCCAGCAGCCACGCCGGACTAGCGATATCCTACGAGCAGTACTTC.

The J gene is TRBJ2-2, the V gene TRBV19; unclear D gene. Trimming stripped 2 bases from V and 5 bases from J, with 9 bases between. In germline, CDR1 is LNHDA, CDR2 SQIVND (reference sequence). This CDR3 region has 14 residues. This CDR3 reads CASSIIGDTGELFF. The DNA for the CDR3 is TGTGCCAGTAGTATAATCGGAGATACCGGGGAGCTGTTTTTT. The full variable domain, with the rest looked up from reference TRBV19 and TRBJ2-2, is DGGITQSPKYLFRKEGQNVTLSCEQNLNHDAMYWYRQDPGQGLRLIYYSQIVNDFQKGDIAEGYSVSREKKESFPLTVTSAQKNPTAFYLCASSIIGDTGELFFGEGSRLTVL.

This clone appeared once. The gene calls are TRBV11-1 and TRBJ2-7; possibly TRBD1 for D (6 bases). The CDR3 extends over 13 amino acids. Trimming took 6 bases from V and 3 from J, leaving 12 bases between them. Germline-derived CDR1 and CDR2 are SGHAT and FQDESV (reference sequence). The CDR3 DNA sequence: TGTGCCAGCAGTGTAGGCAGGGGCTACGAGCAGTACTTC. Protein: CASSVGRGYEQYF.

This clone has only a few counts. This rearrangement joins TRBV19 to TRBJ2-3, with 7 positions matching TRBD2. Germline V gene lookup returns CDR1 LNHDA and CDR2 SQIVND (reference sequence). This CDR3 is built from 14 residues. V was clipped by 2 bases and J by 1 base; unmatched bases: 0. CDR3: CASSILAGTDTQYF. The CDR3, as DNA: TGTGCCAGTAGTATACTAGCGGGCACAGATACGCAGTATTTT.

This clone was counted once. The chain couples TRBV6-1 to TRBJ1-2; a weak D match, TRBD1 (6 bases). The CDR3 consists of 13 residues. Per germline, CDR1 MNHNS and CDR2 SASEGT. Trimming stripped 3 bases from V and 3 bases from J, with 8 bases between. This CDR3 reads CASSDGGHYGYTF. CDR3 sequence (DNA): TGTGCCAGCAGTGATGGGGGCCACTATGGCTACACCTTC.

The chain recombines TRBV6-4 with TRBJ2-7; 7 bases match TRBD2. Germline CDR1 reads MRHNA; CDR2 reads SNTAGT. The length of the CDR3 is 14 residues. The V gene end was trimmed by 7 bases and the J gene end by 6 bases; junction bases not matched to a gene: 12. CDR3 residues: CASKSVGGGFEQYF. CDR3 sequence (DNA): TGTGCCAGCAAAAGTGTGGGGGGGGGTTTCGAGCAGTACTTC.

The V call is TRBV5-4, the J call TRBJ1-4, with a tentative D call TRBD1 (6 bases). CDR1 SGHNT and CDR2 YYREEE come from the germline V gene (reference sequence). Between the trimmed V and J ends, which lost 0 bases and 4 bases, there was a span of 13 bases. There are 16 residues in the CDR3. CDR3: CASSLAGQTHNEKLFF. CDR3 sequence (DNA): TGTGCCAGCAGCTTGGCTGGACAGACCCATAATGAAAAACTGTTTTTT.

This clone showed up many times. The J gene is TRBJ1-1, the V gene TRBV5-3; 11 bases agree with TRBD1. Being an ORF, TRBV5-3 has a function that is uncertain. The CDR3 covers 17 residues. J gave up 0 bases and V 4 bases, and 8 bases lay outside the gene matches. The CDR3 region is CARSDTGTGGLNTEAFF. CDR3 in DNA: TGTGCCAGAAGCGACACCGGGACAGGGGGGTTGAACACTGAAGCTTTCTTT.

This CDR3 reads CASRGQQNTEAFF. The CDR3 DNA reads as TGTGCCAGCCGGGGGCAGCAGAACACTGAAGCTTTCTTT. The chain recombines TRBV7-2 with TRBJ1-1; tentatively, D is TRBD1 (6 bases). The CDR3 is 13 amino acids. Trimming stripped 8 bases from V and 1 base from J, with 11 bases between. Germline-derived CDR1 and CDR2 are SGHTA and FQGNSA.

The rearrangement joins TRBV6-5 to TRBJ2-7, with TRBD1 matching 7 bases. J was trimmed by 0 bases and V by 6 bases; bases with no gene match: 8. The CDR3 has 15 amino acids. Germline CDR1 reads MNHEY; CDR2 reads SVGAGI. This CDR3 is CASRPQGSSSYEQYF. CDR3 sequence (DNA): TGTGCCAGCAGACCACAGGGGTCTAGCTCCTACGAGCAGTACTTC.

V gene TRBV18 combines with J gene TRBJ1-1, with a tentative D call TRBD1 (5 bases). V was shortened by 3 bases and J by 1 base, with 9 bases between the two germline ends. CDR3 length: 14 residues. CDR1 and CDR2 from the germline V gene are KGHSH and LQKENI. In nucleotides, the CDR3 is TGTGCCAGCTCACCGAACGGGGGGAACACTGAAGCTTTCTTT. Translation gives CASSPNGGNTEAFF.